This T cell receptor beta chain emerged from a study of vaccination and CD4 T cells after COVID-19. Germline CDR1 reads WNHNN; CDR2 reads SYGVQD (reference sequence). V was cut by 5 bases and J by 2 bases, with 11 bases left in between. The CDR3 runs 14 residues. Each CDR3 protein is one row after TCRdb ran MiXCR on the PCR reads. Of 15,000 to 20,000 distinct CDR3 sequences in the sample, around 62% are singletons; the top ten hold around 0.92%. The sequence derives from a human donor who had recovered from COVID-19. The chain joins TRBV10-1 to TRBJ2-3, with D tentatively TRBD2 (5 bases). The specimen comprised CD4+ T cells from blood, sampled before SARS-CoV-2 vaccination. For the CDR3, the DNA is TGCGCCAGCAGTTTGACTCGGGACACAGATACGCAGTATTTT. It codes for CASSLTRDTDTQYF.